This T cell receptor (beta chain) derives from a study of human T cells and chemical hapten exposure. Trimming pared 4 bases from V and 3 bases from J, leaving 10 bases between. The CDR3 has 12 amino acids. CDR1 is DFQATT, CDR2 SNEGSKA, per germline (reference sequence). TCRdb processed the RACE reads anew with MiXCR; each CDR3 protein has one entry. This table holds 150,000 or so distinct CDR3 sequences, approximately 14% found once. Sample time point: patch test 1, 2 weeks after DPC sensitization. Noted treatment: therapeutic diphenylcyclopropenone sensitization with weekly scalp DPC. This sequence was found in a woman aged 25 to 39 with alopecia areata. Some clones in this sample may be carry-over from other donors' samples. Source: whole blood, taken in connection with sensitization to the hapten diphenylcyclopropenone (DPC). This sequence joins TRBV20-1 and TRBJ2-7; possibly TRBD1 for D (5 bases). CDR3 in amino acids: CSANRQGYEQYF. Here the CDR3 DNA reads TGCAGTGCTAATCGGCAGGGCTACGAGCAGTACTTC.